These 7 T cell receptor beta chains came from one sample sequenced in a study of monozygotic twins with inflammatory bowel disease. After re-calling the 5' RACE reads, TCRdb lists one entry per CDR3 protein, DNA absent. This sample's clone table lists some 200,000 distinct CDR3 sequences. The sample comprised blood. All receptors come from a human donor with ulcerative colitis or Crohn's disease, or a healthy co-twin of an affected twin (not recorded which).

V and J are TRBV29-1 and TRBJ2-5; the TCRdb D gene call, TRBD1, has no DNA to confirm it. Germline CDR1 and CDR2: SQVTM and ANQGSEA. The CDR3 is made up of 15 amino acids. This chain's CDR3 is CSVIPFLREEETQYF. The full variable domain, in which reference TRBV29-1 and TRBJ2-5 provide the parts outside the CDR3, is SAVISQKPSRDICQRGTSLTIQCQVDSQVTMMFWYRQQPGQSLTLIATANQGSEATYESGFVIDKFPISRPNLTFSTLTVSNMSPEDSSIYLCSVIPFLREEETQYFGPGTRLLVL.

The rearrangement links TRBV11-1 to TRBJ2-2; TCRdb indicates TRBD1, and absent DNA this call remains unverified. The V gene's germline CDR1 is SGHAT and CDR2 FQDESV (reference sequence). CDR3 length equals 18 residues. CDR3 region: CASSSLSLDAPNTGELFF.

The chain carries TRBV2 and TRBJ2-1; with no DNA, the TCRdb D assignment of TRBD1 cannot be verified. The CDR3 covers 13 residues. CDR1 and CDR2 (germline): SNHLY, FYNNEI. CDR3 amino acids: CASSDDRAFEQFF.

This rearrangement joins TRBV6-5 to TRBJ1-6. Germline loops: CDR1 MNHEY, CDR2 SVGAGI. The CDR3 runs 18 residues. The CDR3 reads CASSYSSLGSSYNSPLHF.

The V gene is TRBV7-9, the J gene TRBJ2-5; the TCRdb call, TRBD1, lacks DNA for checking. The CDR3 has 14 residues. Germline-derived CDR1 and CDR2 are SEHNR and FQNEAQ (reference sequence). CDR3 residues: CASSPPGGIETQYF.

The chain has TRBV10-3 and TRBJ1-2. CDR1 is ENHRY, CDR2 SYGVKD, per germline. This CDR3 has 13 residues. CDR3: CAISESNTYGYTF.

The chain couples TRBV6-5 to TRBJ1-1. Germline values: CDR1 MNHEY, CDR2 SVGAGI. This CDR3 spans 14 amino acids. CDR3 protein: CASSYSAVNTEAFF.